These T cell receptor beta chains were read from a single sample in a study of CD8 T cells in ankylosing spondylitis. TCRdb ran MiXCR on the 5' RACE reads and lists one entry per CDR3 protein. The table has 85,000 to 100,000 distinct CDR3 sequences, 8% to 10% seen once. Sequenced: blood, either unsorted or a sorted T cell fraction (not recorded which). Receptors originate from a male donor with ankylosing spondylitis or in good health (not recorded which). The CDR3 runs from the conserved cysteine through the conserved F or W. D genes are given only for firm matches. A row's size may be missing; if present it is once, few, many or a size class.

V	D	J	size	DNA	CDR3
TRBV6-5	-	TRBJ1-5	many	TGTGCCAGCAGGACGGGGGATCAGCCCCAGCATTTT	CASRTGDQPQHF
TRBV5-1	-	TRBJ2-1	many	TGCGCCAGCAGCTCCAACAATGAGCAGTTCTTC	CASSSNNEQFF
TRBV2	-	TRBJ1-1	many	TGTGCCAGCGAACAGGGCGGGAACACTGAAGCTTTCTTT	CASEQGGNTEAFF
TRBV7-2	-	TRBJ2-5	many	TGTGCCAGCAGCTTTAATCCGGGTAAAGAGACCCAGTACTTC	CASSFNPGKETQYF
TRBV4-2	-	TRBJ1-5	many	TGTGCCAGCAGCCAAGAAGCATGGCAGCCCCAGCATTTT	CASSQEAWQPQHF
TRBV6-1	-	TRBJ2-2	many	TGTGCCAGCAGCCCCCAGGGGTTGAACACCGGGGAGCTGTTTTTT	CASSPQGLNTGELFF
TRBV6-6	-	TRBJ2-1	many	TGTGCCACCGTTTCGGGTGCTTTAACCCACAATGAGCAGTTCTTC	CATVSGALTHNEQFF
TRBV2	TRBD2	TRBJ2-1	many	TGTGCCAGCACTTCTCATCGGGGGAAGACTAGCGGGAGGGGTCATGAGCAGTTCTTC	CASTSHRGKTSGRGHEQFF
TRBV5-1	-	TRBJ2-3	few	TGCGCCAGCAGCTTGAGTCCCAGACCACGTAGCACAGATACGCAGTATTTT	CASSLSPRPRSTDTQYF
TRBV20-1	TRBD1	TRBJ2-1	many	TGCAGTGCACCCCCTGGACAGGGGCTCTCCTACAATGAGCAGTTCTTC	CSAPPGQGLSYNEQFF
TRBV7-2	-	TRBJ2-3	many	TGTGCCAGCAGCTTAGAGAACCCCCTTGCGCAGTATTTT	CASSLENPLAQYF
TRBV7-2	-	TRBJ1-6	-	TGTGCCAGCAGCTTATGGGCAGGGAGCTCACCCCTCCACTTT	CASSLWAGSSPLHF
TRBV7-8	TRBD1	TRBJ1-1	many	TGTGCCAGCAGCTTCCGGACAGGGGGCTTGGTCACTGAAGCTTTCTTT	CASSFRTGGLVTEAFF
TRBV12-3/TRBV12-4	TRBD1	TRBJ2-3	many	TGTGCCAGCAGCCCAGGGACAGGGTGGACAGATACGCAGTATTTT	CASSPGTGWTDTQYF
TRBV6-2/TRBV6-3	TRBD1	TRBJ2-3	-	TGTGCCAGCAGGAAAGGGGGCGAGGTAGATACGCAGTATTTT	CASRKGGEVDTQYF
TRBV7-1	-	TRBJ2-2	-	TGTGCCAGCAGCTCCCGCCCTGGCCCTAACACCGGGGAGCTGTTTTTT	CASSSRPGPNTGELFF
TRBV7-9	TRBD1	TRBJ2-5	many	TGTGCCAGCAGCTCCTGGACAGGGGTGCTGTTTCACCAAGAGACCCAGTACTTC	CASSSWTGVLFHQETQYF
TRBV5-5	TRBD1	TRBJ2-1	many	TGTGCCAGCAGCCAACAGGGGGCTGTATTCAATGAGCAGTTCTTC	CASSQQGAVFNEQFF
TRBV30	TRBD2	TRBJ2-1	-	TGTGCCTGGATGCACAGGACTAGCGGGGTAAGGTCCTACAATGAGCAGTTCTTC	CAWMHRTSGVRSYNEQFF
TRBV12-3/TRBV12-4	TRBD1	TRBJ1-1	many	TGTGCCAGCAGTCCGGACAGGGCGAACACTGAAGCTTTCTTT	CASSPDRANTEAFF
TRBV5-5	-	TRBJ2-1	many	TGTGCCAGCAGCCCAAAGTTGGGGAACTACAATGAGCAGTTCTTC	CASSPKLGNYNEQFF
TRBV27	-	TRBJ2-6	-	TGTGCCAGCAGTTTATGGGGAAGCGGACACTCTGGGGCCAACGTCCTGACTTTC	CASSLWGSGHSGANVLTF
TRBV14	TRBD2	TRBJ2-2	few	TGTGCCAGCAGCCGACTAGCGGGACGCACCGGGGAGCTGTTTTTT	CASSRLAGRTGELFF
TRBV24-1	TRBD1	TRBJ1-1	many	TGTGCCACCAGTGATTCAGGGGGCACTGAAGCTTTCTTT	CATSDSGGTEAFF
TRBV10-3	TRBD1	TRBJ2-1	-	TGTGCCATCGGGGAGGGACAGGGAAATAATGAGCAGTTCTTC	CAIGEGQGNNEQFF
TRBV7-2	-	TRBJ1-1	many	TGTGCCAGCAGCCCATACCAGGAAACTGAAGCTTTCTTT	CASSPYQETEAFF
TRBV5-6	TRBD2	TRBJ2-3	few	TGTGCCAGCAGCCAAATAGCGGGAGGGCCAGATACGCAGTATTTT	CASSQIAGGPDTQYF
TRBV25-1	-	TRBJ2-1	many	TGTGCCAGCAGGGGCGGGTACAATGAGCAGTTCTTC	CASRGGYNEQFF
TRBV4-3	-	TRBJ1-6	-	TGCGCCAGCAGCCCAATGAGGAATTCACCCCTCCACTTT	CASSPMRNSPLHF
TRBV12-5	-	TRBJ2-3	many	TGTGCTAGTGGTTTGGTTGTAGGCCCCACAGATACGCAGTATTTT	CASGLVVGPTDTQYF
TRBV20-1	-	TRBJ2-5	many	TGCAGTGCTAGAGATTTTACCGAGACCCAGTACTTC	CSARDFTETQYF
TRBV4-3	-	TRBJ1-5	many	TGCGCCAGCAGCCAAGACAGGACGACCATCTTCCCCCAGCATTTT	CASSQDRTTIFPQHF
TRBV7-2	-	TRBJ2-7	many	TGTGCCAGCATCTCCCGACAGGATTTATCCGAGCAGTACTTC	CASISRQDLSEQYF
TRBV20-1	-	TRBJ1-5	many	TGCAGTGCTAGCCCACATGGGGGGGGTCAGCCCCAGCATTTT	CSASPHGGGQPQHF
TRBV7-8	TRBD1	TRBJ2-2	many	TGTGCCAGCAGCTTAACGGTCGGGGGACAGGGGGATTCCGGGGAGCTGTTTTTT	CASSLTVGGQGDSGELFF
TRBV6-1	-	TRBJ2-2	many	TGTGCCAGCACTAAGCGGGCAGCGAACACCGGGGAGCTGTTTTTT	CASTKRAANTGELFF
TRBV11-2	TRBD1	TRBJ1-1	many	TGTGCCAGCAGCTTGCTCGGCAGCTTAGAGGACAGGTGGGCCGGGAACACTGAAGCTTTCTTT	CASSLLGSLEDRWAGNTEAFF
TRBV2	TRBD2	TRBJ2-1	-	TGTACCTTCACCCCCGCGGGAGGTAGCGGGAGTTCCTACAATGAGCAGTTCTTC	CTFTPAGGSGSSYNEQFF
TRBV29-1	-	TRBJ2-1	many	TGCAGCGGCCGTTTCGGGACACTCTACAATGAGCAGTTCTTC	CSGRFGTLYNEQFF
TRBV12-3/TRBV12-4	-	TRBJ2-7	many	TGTGCCAGCAGCCTCCAGGCGGGCGAGCAGTACTTC	CASSLQAGEQYF
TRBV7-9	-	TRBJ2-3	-	TGTGCCAGCAGCCCCCAGATTTCCCTCGAGTTAACGCAGTATTTT	CASSPQISLELTQYF